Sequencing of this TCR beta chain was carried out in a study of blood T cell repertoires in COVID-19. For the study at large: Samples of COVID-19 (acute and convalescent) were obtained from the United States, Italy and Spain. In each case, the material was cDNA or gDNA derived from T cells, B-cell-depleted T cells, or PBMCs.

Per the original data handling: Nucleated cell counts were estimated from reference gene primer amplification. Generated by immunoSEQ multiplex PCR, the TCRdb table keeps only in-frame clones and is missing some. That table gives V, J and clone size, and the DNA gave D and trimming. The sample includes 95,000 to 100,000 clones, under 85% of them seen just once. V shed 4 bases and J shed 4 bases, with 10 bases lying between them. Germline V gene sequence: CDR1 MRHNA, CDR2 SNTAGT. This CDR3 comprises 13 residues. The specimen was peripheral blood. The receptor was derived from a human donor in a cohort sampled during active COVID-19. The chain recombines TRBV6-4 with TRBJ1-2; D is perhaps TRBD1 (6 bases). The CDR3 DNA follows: TGTGCCAGCAGTGTTGGCAGGGGCTATGGCTACACCTTC. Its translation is CASSVGRGYGYTF.